This TCR beta chain was identified in a study of glioma-infiltrating T cells. Study-wide background: Sequencing aimed for roughly 4.5- to 10-fold coverage of 750,000 to 1,000,000 peripheral T cells.

The iRepertoire nested amplicon-rescue multiplex PCR amplified TCR alpha and beta CDR3s from RNA. TCRdb analysed the multiplex PCR reads with MiXCR anew, one entry per CDR3 protein. The table has more than 300,000 distinct CDR3 sequences, around 45% seen once. Losses at the gene ends were 9 bases for V and 9 bases for J; bases not matched to a gene: 7. The germline gives CDR1 KGHSH, CDR2 LQKENI. CDR3 length: 12 residues. There are a few counts of this clonotype. Its antigen remains unknown. General study points: Shared blood CDR3 signature motifs marked patients with low tissue-blood divergence.

The receptor was isolated from a human donor with low-grade glioma or glioblastoma, undergoing nonglioma brain surgery, or in good health (not recorded which). This sequence joins TRBV18 and TRBJ2-1, with 8 nucleotides matching TRBD1. Input material: glioma tissue, nonneoplastic brain tissue, or PBMCs (not recorded which). CDR3: CASSGQGGEQFF. CDR3 DNA sequence: TGTGCCAGTTCCGGACAGGGCGGTGAGCAGTTCTTC.